This T cell receptor (beta chain) was found in a study of T cells after yellow fever vaccination. This clonotype occurred many times. One entry per CDR3 protein results from TCRdb running MiXCR on the 5' RACE reads. Among a few hundred thousand distinct CDR3 sequences listed, approximately 7% were seen once. Germline V gene sequence: CDR1 SGHRS, CDR2 YFSETQ. V lost 4 bases and J lost 7, with 12 bases in between. The CDR3 totals 14 residues. The chain uses TRBV5-1 and TRBJ1-6, with D perhaps TRBD1 (5 bases). The clonotype comes from a man aged 18 to 29 who received the YFV17D yellow fever vaccine. The sequencing used PBMCs, collected 45 days after the first yellow fever vaccination. CDR3 in amino acids: CASSTGTMNSPLHF. The CDR3 nucleotides are TGCGCCAGCAGCACCGGGACGATGAATTCACCCCTCCACTTT.